This is a list of T cell receptor beta chains from one sample in a study of T cells after yellow fever vaccination. TCRdb ran MiXCR on the 5' RACE reads and lists one entry per CDR3 protein. This sample yields about 580,000 distinct CDR3 sequences, of which 17% are seen a single time; approximately 15% belongs to the top ten. The sequenced sample was PBMCs, obtained less than 6 days after the first yellow fever vaccination. The receptors were gathered from a man in his late teens or twenties who received the YFV17D yellow fever vaccine. Both conserved end residues are part of each CDR3. The D gene is left open where the match is weak. Clone size, where shown, is once, few, many, or a class for clones that have expanded.

abundance	len	d_gene	v_gene	j_gene	CDR3aa	CDR3nt
few	17	.	TRBV6-5	TRBJ1-1	CASSYSSTPQGGTEAFF	TGTGCCAGCAGTTACTCGAGCACCCCCCAGGGAGGCACTGAAGCTTTCTTT
.	14	.	TRBV7-2	TRBJ2-3	CASSLQSGTDTQYF	TGTGCCAGCAGCTTGCAGTCCGGCACAGATACGCAGTATTTT
.	13	.	TRBV12-3/TRBV12-4	TRBJ2-4	CASSFWGGDIQYF	TGTGCCAGCAGTTTCTGGGGTGGGGACATTCAGTACTTC
.	17	.	TRBV7-9	TRBJ1-5	CASSLGGPGLGNQPQHF	TGTGCCAGCAGCTTAGGGGGCCCGGGGTTAGGCAATCAGCCCCAGCATTTT
many	16	.	TRBV7-2	TRBJ2-3	CASSWAGVGSTDTQYF	TGTGCCAGCAGCTGGGCGGGTGTGGGTAGCACAGATACGCAGTATTTT
few	16	.	TRBV10-3	TRBJ2-2	CAISEFRGARTGELFF	TGTGCCATCAGTGAATTTCGGGGGGCGAGAACCGGGGAGCTGTTTTTT
few	16	.	TRBV3-1	TRBJ1-3	CASSQSTGSSGNTIYF	TGTGCCAGCAGCCAAAGTACAGGGTCCTCTGGAAACACCATATATTTT
few	14	.	TRBV7-9	TRBJ2-5	CASSLARDQETQYF	TGTGCCAGCAGCTTAGCTCGCGACCAAGAGACCCAGTACTTC
.	14	TRBD1	TRBV5-5	TRBJ1-1	CASSYEGAWAEAFF	TGTGCCAGCAGCTATGAGGGGGCTTGGGCTGAAGCTTTCTTT
.	16	TRBD2	TRBV9	TRBJ2-3	CASSGPQGAGADTQYF	TGTGCCAGCAGCGGACCCCAGGGAGCGGGGGCAGATACGCAGTATTTT
.	13	.	TRBV20-1	TRBJ1-2	CSAHPGANYGYTF	TGCAGTGCCCACCCGGGGGCTAACTATGGCTACACCTTC
few	16	TRBD2	TRBV13	TRBJ2-1	CASSDRLAGMYNEQFF	TGTGCCAGCAGCGACAGACTAGCGGGCATGTACAATGAGCAGTTCTTC
many	15	.	TRBV6-5	TRBJ2-5	CASSLAATYQETQYF	TGTGCCAGCAGTTTGGCTGCGACGTACCAAGAGACCCAGTACTTC
few	15	.	TRBV25-1	TRBJ2-3	CASSEYSDPTDTQYF	TGTGCCAGCAGTGAATATTCGGATCCCACAGATACGCAGTATTTT
.	15	TRBD1	TRBV6-5	TRBJ1-5	CASSYSWQGGQPQHF	TGTGCCAGCAGTTACTCGTGGCAGGGGGGTCAGCCCCAGCATTTT
.	14	.	TRBV28	TRBJ2-2	CASIRQRNTGELFF	TGTGCCAGCATAAGACAGAGAAACACCGGGGAGCTGTTTTTT
.	15	.	TRBV28	TRBJ2-1	CASTLFRSSYNEQFF	TGTGCCAGCACCCTATTCCGTAGCTCCTACAATGAGCAGTTCTTC
.	15	.	TRBV6-2/TRBV6-3	TRBJ1-1	CASIPPRGAGTEAFF	TGTGCCAGCATCCCTCCCAGGGGCGCGGGCACTGAAGCTTTCTTT
.	8	.	TRBV7-3	TRBJ1-2	CASSFRAF	TGTGCCAGCAGCTTCCGGGCCTTC
.	12	TRBD1	TRBV6-2/TRBV6-3	TRBJ1-5	CASRDRNQPQHF	TGTGCCAGCAGGGACAGGAATCAGCCCCAGCATTTT
.	14	.	TRBV11-2	TRBJ2-3	CASSWRSSTDTQYF	TGTGCCAGCAGCTGGCGATCCTCCACAGATACGCAGTATTTT
few	12	.	TRBV29-1	TRBJ1-1	CSVSVMNTEAFF	TGCAGCGTTTCTGTGATGAACACTGAAGCTTTCTTT
few	17	TRBD2	TRBV27	TRBJ2-2	CASRRKLAGGITGELFF	TGTGCCAGCAGGCGCAAACTAGCGGGGGGTATCACCGGGGAGCTGTTTTTT
.	14	TRBD1	TRBV7-9	TRBJ1-6	CASSLTGGSSPLHF	TGTGCCAGCAGCCTTACAGGGGGCAGTTCACCCCTCCACTTT